These T cell receptor beta chains were read from a single sample in a study of blood T cells in healthy people across ages. In TCRdb, the 5' RACE reads were re-called with MiXCR into one record per CDR3 protein. The data show 700,000 to 850,000 distinct CDR3 sequences, roughly 34% seen once. The sample consisted of blood. These receptor sequences come from a man between 18 and 29 years old in good health. CDR3s include the opening cysteine and the closing phenylalanine or tryptophan. A D gene is named only where the DNA matches it firmly. Clone sizes are given selectively: once, few, many, or a class where the clone is expanded.

>13|NA|TRBV10-3|TRBJ2-7|NA
TGTGCCATCATGGGCGGGGTCCACAATGAGCAGTACTTC
CAIMGGVHNEQYF
>15|few|TRBV9|TRBJ1-6|TRBD1
TGTGCCAGCAGCGTCCAATCCGGACAGGCAGGCCCCCTCCACTTT
CASSVQSGQAGPLHF
>15|NA|TRBV7-7|TRBJ2-5|TRBD1
TGTACTAGCAGCTTACTGACAGGGGGCTTGGAGACCCAGTACTTC
CTSSLLTGGLETQYF
>10|NA|TRBV6-6|TRBJ1-1|NA
TGTGCCAGCAAGAACACTGAAGCTTTCTTT
CASKNTEAFF
>17|few|TRBV20-1|TRBJ2-7|TRBD2
TGCAGTGCTAGCAAAGCGGGGGGGCGTTGGTTATCCTACGAGCAGTACTTC
CSASKAGGRWLSYEQYF
>14|many|TRBV4-2|TRBJ2-3|NA
TGTGCCAGCAGCCAAGATTTGAATTCAGATACGCAGTATTTT
CASSQDLNSDTQYF
>14|many|TRBV5-1|TRBJ2-1|NA
TGCGCCAGCAGCCTGGATCCTGCTGACAATGAGCAGTTCTTC
CASSLDPADNEQFF
>14|NA|TRBV5-1|TRBJ2-5|NA
TGCGCCAGCAGCGCAGCACAGATACAAGAGACCCAGTACTTC
CASSAAQIQETQYF
>15|NA|TRBV7-2|TRBJ2-1|NA
TGTGCCAGCAGCTTAGCGGTACCGAGGTACAATGAGCAGTTCTTC
CASSLAVPRYNEQFF
>15|NA|TRBV2|TRBJ2-3|TRBD2
TGCGCCAGCAGTGTAGCGGGGGGCGAGGCAGATACGCAGTATTTT
CASSVAGGEADTQYF
>18|NA|TRBV27|TRBJ2-1|TRBD2
TGTGCCGGCAGTCCCACCGGACTAGCGGGACCGATCTACAATGAGCAGTTCTTC
CAGSPTGLAGPIYNEQFF
>17|NA|TRBV6-5|TRBJ1-2|TRBD1
TGTGCCAGCAGTTACGATATGTGGGGACAGGGTACGGGCGGCTACACCTTC
CASSYDMWGQGTGGYTF
>17|few|TRBV20-1|TRBJ1-5|NA
TGCAGTGCTAGAGATCGGGGCAGGGAAATTAGCAATCAGCCCCAGCATTTT
CSARDRGREISNQPQHF
>10|NA|TRBV7-3|TRBJ2-4|NA
TGTGCCAGCAGCCCACATGTTCAGTACTTC
CASSPHVQYF
>17|NA|TRBV7-2|TRBJ2-1|TRBD2
TGTGCCAGCAGCGTGGCTAGCGGGGAAGGGTCCTACAATGAGCAGTTCTTC
CASSVASGEGSYNEQFF
>13|NA|TRBV6-1|TRBJ2-7|NA
TGTGCCAGCAGGGCCACCGCCCTTTACGAGCAGTACTTC
CASRATALYEQYF
>13|once|TRBV24-1|TRBJ2-3|NA
TGTGCCACCAGTGATAAACTGCAAGATACGCAGTATTTT
CATSDKLQDTQYF
>13|once|TRBV7-9|TRBJ2-3|NA
TGTGCCAGCAGCCGCACGATCACAGATACGCAGTATTTT
CASSRTITDTQYF
>15|many|TRBV20-1|TRBJ2-3|TRBD2
TGCAGTGCTAGAGAGCGGGGGGGGCAGAGAGATACGCAGTATTTT
CSARERGGQRDTQYF
>15|once|TRBV5-5|TRBJ2-3|NA
TGTGCCAGCAGCTTGACTCCTACTAGCACAGACACGCAGTATTTT
CASSLTPTSTDTQYF
>14|few|TRBV9|TRBJ1-5|NA
TGTGCCAGCAGCGTAGACAAGGGGCCCCAGCCCCAGCATTTT
CASSVDKGPQPQHF
>14|NA|TRBV7-9|TRBJ2-1|NA
TGTGCCAGCAGCTTATCTGGGAGATTCAATGAGCAGTTCTTC
CASSLSGRFNEQFF
>15|many|TRBV5-1|TRBJ2-1|TRBD1
TGCGCCAGCAGCCTGGGACAGGGAACCTACAATGAGCAGTTCTTC
CASSLGQGTYNEQFF
>18|NA|TRBV6-5|TRBJ2-3|TRBD2
TGTGCCAGCAGTTCATTAGCGGGAGGCACGGGGGGCACAGATACGCAGTATTTT
CASSSLAGGTGGTDTQYF
>14|once|TRBV5-1|TRBJ2-1|NA
TGCGCCAGCAGCTTGAGGGCATCCTACAATGAGCAGTTCTTC
CASSLRASYNEQFF
>13|NA|TRBV20-1|TRBJ2-3|NA
TGCAGTGCTAGAGATCCGGGGTTGGATACGCAGTATTTT
CSARDPGLDTQYF
>14|few|TRBV12-3/TRBV12-4|TRBJ2-3|NA
TGTGCCAGCAGCCGCGGCGCGGCGGCAGATACGCAGTATTTT
CASSRGAAADTQYF
>17|few|TRBV7-7|TRBJ2-6|NA
TGTGCTAGCAGGCTTGAACGGATTCTCTCTGGGGCCAACGTCCTGACTTTC
CASRLERILSGANVLTF
>15|NA|TRBV12-3/TRBV12-4|TRBJ2-3|TRBD2
TGTGCCAGCAGTTTAGGGGAGGCTAGCGGGGATACGCAGTATTTT
CASSLGEASGDTQYF
>14|NA|TRBV6-5|TRBJ2-1|TRBD2
TGTGCCAGCAGTTACTCGTATGGGGGGGATGAGCAGTTCTTC
CASSYSYGGDEQFF
>12|few|TRBV7-2|TRBJ1-1|NA
TGTGCCAGCAGCTTAGATCTGGGCCAACCTTTCTTT
CASSLDLGQPFF
>15|NA|TRBV9|TRBJ2-1|NA
TGTGCCAGCAGCGGGGCAGAGAGACCCTACAATGAGCAGTTCTTC
CASSGAERPYNEQFF
>15|NA|TRBV20-1|TRBJ2-3|TRBD2
TGCAGTGTTTCCGGAGCGGGGGGCGCCACAGATACGCAGTATTTT
CSVSGAGGATDTQYF
>15|NA|TRBV28|TRBJ2-1|TRBD2
TGTGCCAGCAGCCCTCTAGCGGGGGCCGACAATGAGCAGTTCTTC
CASSPLAGADNEQFF
>14|few|TRBV24-1|TRBJ2-3|NA
TGTGCCACCAGTGATCTTGGCCGCCCGTCTACGCAGTATTTT
CATSDLGRPSTQYF
>14|NA|TRBV6-2/TRBV6-3|TRBJ1-2|NA
NA
CASRRQANYGYTFF
>13|NA|TRBV20-1|TRBJ2-1|NA
TGCAGTGCTAGGAGGGGGAAAAAGAATGAGCAGTTCTTC
CSARRGKKNEQFF
>16|once|TRBV12-3/TRBV12-4|TRBJ1-4|NA
TGTGCCAGCAGTCCCCACGGGGGTGCAACTAATGAAAAACTGTTTTTT
CASSPHGGATNEKLFF
>15|NA|TRBV12-3/TRBV12-4|TRBJ2-3|NA
TGTGCCAGCAGTCCCGTCCGGGGAGGCACAGATACGCAGTATTTT
CASSPVRGGTDTQYF
>12|NA|TRBV10-3|TRBJ2-3|NA
TGTGCCACCAGTGAGCGAGAAGATACGCAGTATTTT
CATSEREDTQYF
>12|many|TRBV2|TRBJ1-2|NA
TGTGCCAGCAGCGGCGAGAACTATGGCTACACCTTC
CASSGENYGYTF
>11|NA|TRBV20-1|TRBJ1-1|NA
TGCAGTGCAACAAAAGGGGCTGAAGCTTTCTTT
CSATKGAEAFF
>14|NA|TRBV20-1|TRBJ1-5|TRBD1
TGCAGTGCTTCCGGACAGGGGGCAGGTCAGCCCCAGCATTTT
CSASGQGAGQPQHF
>14|once|TRBV12-3/TRBV12-4|TRBJ1-4|NA
TGTGCCAGCAGGTTAGACGGCCCTAATGAAAAACTGTTTTTT
CASRLDGPNEKLFF
>15|NA|TRBV6-5|TRBJ2-5|TRBD1
TGTGCCAGCAGTCTATGGACAGGTCATGCAGAGACCCAGTACTTC
CASSLWTGHAETQYF
>17|few|TRBV6-5|TRBJ2-5|TRBD2
TGTGCCAGCAGTTACTCGAACCGCGGGGGGCCCCACAATGAGCAGTACTTC
CASSYSNRGGPHNEQYF
>12|many|TRBV7-2|TRBJ2-3|NA
TGTGCCAGCAGCTCCGCGGGAGATACGCAGTATTTT
CASSSAGDTQYF
>16|few|TRBV6-2/TRBV6-3|TRBJ2-1|NA
TGTGCCAGCACCCCAAGGGGCAGCCTCTCCTACAATGAGCAGTTCTTC
CASTPRGSLSYNEQFF
>15|NA|TRBV9|TRBJ1-1|NA
TGTGCCAGCAGCGTGGACAGCGCCATGAACACTGAAGCTTTCTTT
CASSVDSAMNTEAFF
>11|few|TRBV20-1|TRBJ2-3|NA
TGCAGTGCGGATAGCACAGATACGCAGTATTTT
CSADSTDTQYF
>12|few|TRBV21-1|TRBJ2-7|NA
TGTGCCAGCAGCAATTCAGGGTACGAGCAGTACTTC
CASSNSGYEQYF